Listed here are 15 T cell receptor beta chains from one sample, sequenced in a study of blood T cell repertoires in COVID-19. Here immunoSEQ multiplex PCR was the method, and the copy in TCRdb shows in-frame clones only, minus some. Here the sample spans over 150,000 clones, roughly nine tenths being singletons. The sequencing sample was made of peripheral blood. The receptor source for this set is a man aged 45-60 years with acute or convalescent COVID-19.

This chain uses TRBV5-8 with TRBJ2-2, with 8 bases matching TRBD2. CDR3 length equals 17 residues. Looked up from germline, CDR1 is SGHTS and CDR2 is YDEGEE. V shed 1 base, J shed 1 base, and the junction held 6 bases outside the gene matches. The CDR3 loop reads CASSLTAGAQNTGELFF. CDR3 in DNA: TGTGCCAGCAGCTTGACAGCGGGAGCCCAGAACACCGGGGAGCTGTTTTTT.

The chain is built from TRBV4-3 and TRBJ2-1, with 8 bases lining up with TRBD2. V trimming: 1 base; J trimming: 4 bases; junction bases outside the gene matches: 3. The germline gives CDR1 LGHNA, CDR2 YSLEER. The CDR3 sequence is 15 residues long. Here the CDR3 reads CASSQVASGYNEQFF. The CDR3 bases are TGCGCCAGCAGCCAAGTGGCTAGCGGGTACAATGAGCAGTTCTTC.

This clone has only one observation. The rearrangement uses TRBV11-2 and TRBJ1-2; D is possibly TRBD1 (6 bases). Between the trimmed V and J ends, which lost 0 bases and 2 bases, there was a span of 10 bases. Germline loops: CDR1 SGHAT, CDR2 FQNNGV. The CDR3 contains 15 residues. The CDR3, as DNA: TGTGCCAGCAGCTTAGACCCAGGGGCGAACTATGGCTACACCTTC. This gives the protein CASSLDPGANYGYTF.

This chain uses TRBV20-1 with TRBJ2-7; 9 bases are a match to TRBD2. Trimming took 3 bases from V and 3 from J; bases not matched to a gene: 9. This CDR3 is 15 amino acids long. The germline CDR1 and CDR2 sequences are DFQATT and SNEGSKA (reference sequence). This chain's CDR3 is CSASSLASGIYEQYF. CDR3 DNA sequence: TGCAGTGCTAGTTCTTTGGCTAGCGGGATCTACGAGCAGTACTTC.

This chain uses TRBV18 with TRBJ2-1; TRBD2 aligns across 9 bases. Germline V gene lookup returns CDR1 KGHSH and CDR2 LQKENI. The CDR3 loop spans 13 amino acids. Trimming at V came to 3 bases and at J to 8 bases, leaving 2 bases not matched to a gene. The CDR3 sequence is CASSPGLADEQFF. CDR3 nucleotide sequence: TGTGCCAGCTCACCGGGACTAGCCGATGAGCAGTTCTTC.

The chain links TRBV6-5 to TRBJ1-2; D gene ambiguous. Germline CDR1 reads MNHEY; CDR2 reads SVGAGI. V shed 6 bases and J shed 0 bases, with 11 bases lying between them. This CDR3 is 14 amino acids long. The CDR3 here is CASRLPGTNYGYTF. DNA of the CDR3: TGTGCCAGCAGATTACCGGGGACTAACTATGGCTACACCTTC.

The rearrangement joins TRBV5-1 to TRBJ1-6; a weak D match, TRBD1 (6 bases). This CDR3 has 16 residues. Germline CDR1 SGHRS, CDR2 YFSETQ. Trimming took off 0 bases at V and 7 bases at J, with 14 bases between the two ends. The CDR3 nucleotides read TGCGCCAGCAGCTTGGGGGGACATGGGGGAAATTCACCCCTCCACTTT. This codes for CASSLGGHGGNSPLHF.

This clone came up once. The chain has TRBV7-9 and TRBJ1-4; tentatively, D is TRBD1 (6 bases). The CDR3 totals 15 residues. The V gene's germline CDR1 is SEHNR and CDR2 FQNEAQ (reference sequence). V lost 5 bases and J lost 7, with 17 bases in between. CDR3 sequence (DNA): TGTGCCAGCAGCCTAGGGGGGCAGGGTACTGAAAAACTGTTTTTT. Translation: CASSLGGQGTEKLFF.

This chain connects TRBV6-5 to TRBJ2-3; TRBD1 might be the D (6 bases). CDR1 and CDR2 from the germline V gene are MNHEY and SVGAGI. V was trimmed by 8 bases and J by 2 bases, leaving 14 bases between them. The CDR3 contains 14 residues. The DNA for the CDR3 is TGTGCCAGCGGCCGTCAGGGGTTCACAGATACGCAGTATTTT. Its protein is CASGRQGFTDTQYF.

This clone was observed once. The chain's CDR3 is CASSRWARVGGEKLFF. As DNA, the CDR3 is TGTGCCAGCAGCCGATGGGCCAGGGTAGGTGGTGAAAAACTGTTTTTT. The V gene is TRBV7-9, the J gene TRBJ1-4; tentatively, D is TRBD1 (5 bases). The V gene lost 5 bases and the J gene lost 7 bases, with 20 bases spanning the gap. Germline CDR1 and CDR2: SEHNR and FQNEAQ (reference sequence). The CDR3 is made up of 16 amino acids.

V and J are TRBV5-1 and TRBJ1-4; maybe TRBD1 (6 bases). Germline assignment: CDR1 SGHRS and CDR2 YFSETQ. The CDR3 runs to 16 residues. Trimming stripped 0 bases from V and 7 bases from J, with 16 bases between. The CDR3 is CASSLAGVRGSEKLFF. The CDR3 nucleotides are TGCGCCAGCAGCTTGGCCGGTGTGAGGGGGAGTGAAAAACTGTTTTTT.

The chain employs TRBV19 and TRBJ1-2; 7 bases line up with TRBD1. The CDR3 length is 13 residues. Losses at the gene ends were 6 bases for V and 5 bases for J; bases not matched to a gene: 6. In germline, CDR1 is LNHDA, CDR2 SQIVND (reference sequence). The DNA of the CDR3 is TGTGCCAGTAGCCGGGACAGCCTATATGGCTACACCTTC. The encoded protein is CASSRDSLYGYTF.

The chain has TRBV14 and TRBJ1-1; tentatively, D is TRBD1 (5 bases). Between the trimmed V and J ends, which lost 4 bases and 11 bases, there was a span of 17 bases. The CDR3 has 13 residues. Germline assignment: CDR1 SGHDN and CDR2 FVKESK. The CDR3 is CASSLTAGGVAFF. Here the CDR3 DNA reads TGTGCCAGCAGCCTAACCGCGGGGGGGGTCGCTTTCTTT.

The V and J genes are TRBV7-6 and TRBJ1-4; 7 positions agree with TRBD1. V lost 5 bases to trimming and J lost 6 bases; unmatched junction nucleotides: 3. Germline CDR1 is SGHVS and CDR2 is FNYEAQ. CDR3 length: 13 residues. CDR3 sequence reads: CASSRGRHEKLFF. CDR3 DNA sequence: TGTGCCAGCAGCAGGGGGCGCCATGAAAAACTGTTTTTT. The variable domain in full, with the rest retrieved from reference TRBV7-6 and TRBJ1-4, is GAGVSQSPRYKVTKRGQDVALRCDPISGHVSLYWYRQALGQGPEFLTYFNYEAQQDKSGLPNDRFSAERPEGSISTLTIQRTEQRDSAMYRCASSRGRHEKLFFGSGTQLSVL.

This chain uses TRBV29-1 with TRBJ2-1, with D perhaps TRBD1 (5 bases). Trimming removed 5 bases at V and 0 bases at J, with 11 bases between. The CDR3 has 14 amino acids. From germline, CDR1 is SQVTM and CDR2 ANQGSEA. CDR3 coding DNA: TGCAGCGTTCTAGGACATATCTCCTACAATGAGCAGTTCTTC. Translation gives CSVLGHISYNEQFF.